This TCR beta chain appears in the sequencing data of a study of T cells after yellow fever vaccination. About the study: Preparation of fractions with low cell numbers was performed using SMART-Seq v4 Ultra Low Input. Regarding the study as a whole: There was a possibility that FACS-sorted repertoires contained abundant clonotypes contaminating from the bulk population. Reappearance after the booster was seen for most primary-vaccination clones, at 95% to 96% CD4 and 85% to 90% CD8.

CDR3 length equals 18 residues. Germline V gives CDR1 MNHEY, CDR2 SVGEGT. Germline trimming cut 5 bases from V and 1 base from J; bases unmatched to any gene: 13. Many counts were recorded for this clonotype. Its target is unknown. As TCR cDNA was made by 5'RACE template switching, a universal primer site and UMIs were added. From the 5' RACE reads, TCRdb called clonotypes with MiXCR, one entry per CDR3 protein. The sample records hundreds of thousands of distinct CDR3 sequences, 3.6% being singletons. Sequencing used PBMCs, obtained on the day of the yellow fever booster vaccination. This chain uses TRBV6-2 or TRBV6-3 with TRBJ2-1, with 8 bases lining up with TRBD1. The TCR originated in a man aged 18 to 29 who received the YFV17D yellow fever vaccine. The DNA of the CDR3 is TGTGCCAGCAGTACTTTCTTCGTAACAGGGGGTTCCTACAATGAGCAGTTCTTC. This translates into CASSTFFVTGGSYNEQFF.